Below, 10 T cell receptor beta chains from the same sample are listed, as sequenced in a study of cytomegalovirus exposure and HLA in healthy donors. PCR primers comprised 60 Vbeta and 13 Jbeta primers. Clones were sequenced by immunoSEQ multiplex PCR, and TCRdb holds only the in-frame ones, with some missing. The sample has 50,000 to 65,000 clones, 82% seen once. The specimen was PBMCs. Receptors originate from a young woman in good health and CMV-seronegative.

This sequence joins TRBV5-1 and TRBJ1-1; D unclear. Germline V CDR1 and CDR2: SGHRS, YFSETQ. Deletions cut 2 bases from V and 0 bases from J, with 8 bases between. This CDR3 is built from 14 residues. The CDR3 region has the DNA TGCGCCAGCAGCTTCCGAGACATGAACACTGAAGCTTTCTTT. Translated: CASSFRDMNTEAFF.

This chain uses TRBV30 with TRBJ1-6; TRBD1 matches 10 bases. CDR3 length equals 14 residues. Germline V CDR1 and CDR2: GTSNPN, SVGIG (reference sequence). Unmatched junction bases numbered 9, after V lost 4 bases and J lost 12 bases. The CDR3 sequence is CAWTVDRGGLPLHF. Written as DNA, the CDR3 is TGTGCCTGGACCGTGGACAGGGGGGGCTTACCCCTCCACTTT.

The V and J genes are TRBV9 and TRBJ2-1; 8 bases map to TRBD2. CDR1 is SGDLS and CDR2 is YYNGEE in the germline V gene. The CDR3 is 20 amino acids. V lost 3 bases, J lost 4 bases, and 21 bases stayed unmatched. The CDR3 reads CASSGPPSPSGTRGYNEQFF. Here the CDR3 DNA reads TGTGCCAGCAGCGGTCCACCGTCACCTTCCGGGACTAGGGGATACAATGAGCAGTTCTTC.

The chain has TRBV6-1 and TRBJ2-7, with TRBD1 as a possible D gene (8 bases). The CDR3 consists of 19 residues. V was pared by 4 bases and J by 4 bases, with 29 bases between. Germline loops: CDR1 MNHNS, CDR2 SASEGT. CDR3 sequence reads: CASSAPVGRGPSGMYEQYF. The CDR3 coding sequence is TGTGCCAGCAGTGCCCCCGTGGGCAGGGGGCCGAGCGGGATGTACGAGCAGTACTTC.

J is TRBJ2-7 and V is TRBV27, with D perhaps matching TRBD2 (5 bases). The V end was cut by 7 bases, the J end by 0 bases, with 13 bases between. Germline V gene data show CDR1 as MNHEY and CDR2 as SMNVEV (reference sequence). The CDR3 consists of 14 residues. CDR3 in DNA: TGTGCCAGCACCCGAACCGGGATCTCCTACGAGCAGTACTTC. Its protein product is CASTRTGISYEQYF.

The J gene is TRBJ2-5, the V gene TRBV28; 11 nucleotides match TRBD1. The CDR3 is 15 residues long. J gave up 5 bases and V 6 bases, and 8 bases lay outside the gene matches. The germline V gene encodes CDR1 MDHEN and CDR2 SYDVKM. The CDR3 here is CASRLGQGEAETQYF. CDR3 sequence (DNA): TGTGCCAGCAGACTGGGACAGGGGGAGGCGGAGACCCAGTACTTC. Supplemented by reference TRBV28 and TRBJ2-5, the full variable domain reads DVKVTQSSRYLVKRTGEKVFLECVQDMDHENMFWYRQDPGLGLRLIYFSYDVKMKEKGDIPEGYSVSREKKERFSLILESASTNQTSMYLCASRLGQGEAETQYFGPGTRLLVL.

The count of this clone is one. The J gene is TRBJ2-1, the V gene TRBV7-6, with 8 bases fitting TRBD2. The CDR3 loop spans 15 amino acids. The V segment lost 5 bases and the J segment 5 bases; nucleotides outside the gene matches: 8. CDR1 SGHVS and CDR2 FNYEAQ come from the germline V gene. The CDR3 sequence is CASSNDYSGDNEQFF. The CDR3, as DNA: TGTGCCAGCAGCAACGACTATAGCGGGGACAATGAGCAGTTCTTC.

This chain links TRBV19 with TRBJ1-5; no firm D call. Germline CDR1 is LNHDA and CDR2 is SQIVND (reference sequence). The length of the CDR3 is 15 residues. V dropped 2 bases and J dropped 0 bases, with 8 bases sitting between them. In DNA, the CDR3 is TGTGCCAGTAGTATACGTGGAGATAGCAATCAGCCCCAGCATTTT. Amino acid sequence: CASSIRGDSNQPQHF.

The chain joins TRBV30 to TRBJ1-1; 11 bases agree with TRBD1. The CDR3 runs to 13 residues. The germline V gene has CDR1 GTSNPN and CDR2 SVGIG (reference sequence). The V segment lost 7 bases and the J segment 5 bases; nucleotides outside the gene matches: 6. CDR3 residues: CASPGDRGTEAFF. CDR3 nucleotides: TGTGCCTCCCCGGGGGACAGGGGGACTGAAGCTTTCTTT.

This chain connects TRBV5-1 to TRBJ2-2; possibly TRBD1 for D (5 bases). CDR3 length equals 15 residues. Trimming shortened V by 1 base and J by 7 bases, and 14 bases separated the two germline ends. CDR1 and CDR2 from the germline V gene are SGHRS and YFSETQ. CDR3 amino acids: CASSLRAGSDGELFF. The CDR3 DNA is TGCGCCAGCAGCTTGCGGGCAGGGTCTGACGGGGAGCTGTTTTTT.